The clone carrying this TCR beta chain showed up many times. The antigen is undetermined. These data belong to a study of T-cell reconstitution after alpha-beta-depleted transplantation in children. Study-wide points: At the one-year point after transplant, T-cell counts and TCRbeta diversity were found to come mostly from T cells that had been newly produced. Several hundred expanded graft clones reportedly supplied alpha-beta T cells about two months after transplant.

The TCRbeta library incorporated unique molecular identifiers. Via MiXCR, TCRdb re-called the PCR reads, giving one row per CDR3 protein. Of 280,000 or so distinct CDR3 sequences detected, around 10% appear once; the ten largest clones hold 23%. This CDR3 comprises 20 residues. Trimming took 3 bases from V and 1 from J; bases not matched to a gene: 22. Germline V gene data show CDR1 as SQVTM and CDR2 as ANQGSEA. This sequence joins TRBV29-1 and TRBJ2-3; 7 positions agree with TRBD2. The sequence was obtained from a male patient aged 2-15 years who had a stem cell transplant for chronic granulomatous disease, so the T cells may come from the graft donor. The source material was peripheral blood, sampled 180 days after TCRalphabeta/CD19-depleted stem cell transplant. CDR3 DNA sequence: TGCAGCGTTGAGGGTTGGGGGGGTAAGAGACCGTATAGCGGCACAGATACGCAGTATTTT. Translated, it gives CSVEGWGGKRPYSGTDTQYF.